The entry below describes one TCR beta chain. The data stem from a study of T cell changes during pregnancy in multiple sclerosis. CDR1 is SGHVS, CDR2 FQNEAQ, per germline. V was clipped by 3 bases and J by 10 bases, with 14 bases between them. CDR3 length: 13 amino acids. Produced via immunoSEQ multiplex PCR; TCRdb's table is partial and in-frame only. The sample records around 75,000 clones, about 89% being singletons. The rearrangement links TRBV7-8 to TRBJ2-3, with D tentatively TRBD1 (5 bases). This receptor was taken from a female donor in good health, enrolled as a control in a pregnancy study. This sample comprised peripheral blood, obtained in the first trimester of pregnancy. This CDR3 is CASSFLGPGSQYF. CDR3 DNA sequence: TGTGCCAGCAGCTTCCTCGGGCCAGGGTCGCAGTATTTT.